The clone carrying this T cell receptor (beta chain) turned up a few times. What it binds is not known. Using a J-beta primer mix together with a sample-barcoded 5' primer, a second PCR was run for roughly 7 to 11 cycles. In TCRdb, the 5' RACE reads were re-called with MiXCR into one record per CDR3 protein. The sample holds more than 800,000 distinct CDR3 sequences, more than 25% seen once. The sample belongs to a study of blood T cells in healthy people across ages. Germline-derived CDR1 and CDR2 are KGHSH and LQKENI. Trimming removed 6 bases from V and 5 bases from J, with 17 bases in between. The CDR3 consists of 15 residues. Study results and limitations: Unsorted PBMC input precluded a conclusive naive versus antigen-experienced comparison. Older age coincided with a roughly linear decline in TCR beta diversity per million T cells. Nothing was known about donor CMV status, and this possibly confounded expanded clonotype changes. One million T cells yielded diversity estimates that were considered underestimates.

Sequencing was carried out using blood. The receptor was derived from an elderly woman in good health. V usage is TRBV18 and J usage is TRBJ2-1; the D gene is possibly TRBD1 (6 bases). The CDR3: CASSLDRNFHNEQFF. CDR3 nucleotides: TGTGCCAGCTCTTTAGACAGGAATTTTCACAATGAGCAGTTCTTC.